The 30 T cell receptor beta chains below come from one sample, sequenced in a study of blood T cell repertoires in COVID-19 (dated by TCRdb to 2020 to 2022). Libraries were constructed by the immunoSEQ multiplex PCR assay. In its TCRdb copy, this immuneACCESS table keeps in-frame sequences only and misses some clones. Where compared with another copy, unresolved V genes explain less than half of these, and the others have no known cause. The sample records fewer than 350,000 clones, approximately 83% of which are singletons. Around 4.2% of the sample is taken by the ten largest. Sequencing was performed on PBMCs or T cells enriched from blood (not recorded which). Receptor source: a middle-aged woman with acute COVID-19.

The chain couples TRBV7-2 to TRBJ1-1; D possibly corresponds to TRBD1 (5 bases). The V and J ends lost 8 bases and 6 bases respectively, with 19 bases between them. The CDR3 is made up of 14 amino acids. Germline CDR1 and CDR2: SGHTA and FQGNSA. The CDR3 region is CASLLGGQGAEAFF. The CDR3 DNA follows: TGTGCCAGCCTCCTGGGAGGGCAGGGTGCTGAAGCTTTCTTT.

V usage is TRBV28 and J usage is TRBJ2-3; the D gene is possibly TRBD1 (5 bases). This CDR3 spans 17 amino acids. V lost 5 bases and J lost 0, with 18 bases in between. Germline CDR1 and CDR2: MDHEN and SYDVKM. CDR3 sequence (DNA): TGTGCCAGCAGTAAGACAGAGTCCTACCTAAGCACAGATACGCAGTATTTT. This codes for CASSKTESYLSTDTQYF.

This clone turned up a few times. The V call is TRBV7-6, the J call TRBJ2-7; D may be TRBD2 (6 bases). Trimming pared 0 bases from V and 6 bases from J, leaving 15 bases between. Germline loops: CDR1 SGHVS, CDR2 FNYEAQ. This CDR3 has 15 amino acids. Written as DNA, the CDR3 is TGTGCCAGCAGCTTAGCGGTGGGACTCCGTGGCGAGCAGTACTTC. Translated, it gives CASSLAVGLRGEQYF.

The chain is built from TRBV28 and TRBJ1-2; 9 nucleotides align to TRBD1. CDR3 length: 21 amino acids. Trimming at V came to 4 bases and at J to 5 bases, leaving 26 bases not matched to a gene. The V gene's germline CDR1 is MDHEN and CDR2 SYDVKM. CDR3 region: CASSSDRGTLLLWGQGYGYTF. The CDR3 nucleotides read TGTGCCAGCAGTTCCGACCGAGGAACACTACTATTGTGGGGACAGGGTTATGGCTACACCTTC.

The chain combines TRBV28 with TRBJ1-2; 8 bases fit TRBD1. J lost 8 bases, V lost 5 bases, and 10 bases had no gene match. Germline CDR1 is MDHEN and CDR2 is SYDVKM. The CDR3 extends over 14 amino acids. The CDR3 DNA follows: TGTGCCAGCAGTGCCCAGACAGGGGTAGGGGGCTACACCTTC. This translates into CASSAQTGVGGYTF.

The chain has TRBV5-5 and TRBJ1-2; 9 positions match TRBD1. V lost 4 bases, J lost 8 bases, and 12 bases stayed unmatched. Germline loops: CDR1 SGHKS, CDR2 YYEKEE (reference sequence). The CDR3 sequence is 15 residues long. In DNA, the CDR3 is TGTGCCAGCAGCGCCAACACAGGGGGCGCTGGGGGCTACACCTTC. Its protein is CASSANTGGAGGYTF.

The CDR3 loop reads CASSQLSGGTYNEQFF. In DNA form, the CDR3 reads TGTGCCAGCAGCCAACTCAGCGGGGGAACCTACAATGAGCAGTTCTTC. The chain links TRBV3-1 (or the pseudogene TRBV3-2) to TRBJ2-1; 8 bases line up with TRBD2. CDR1 is LGHDT and CDR2 is YNNKEL in the germline V gene (reference sequence). The CDR3 length is 16 residues. The V gene end was trimmed by 2 bases and the J gene end by 2 bases; junction bases not matched to a gene: 5.

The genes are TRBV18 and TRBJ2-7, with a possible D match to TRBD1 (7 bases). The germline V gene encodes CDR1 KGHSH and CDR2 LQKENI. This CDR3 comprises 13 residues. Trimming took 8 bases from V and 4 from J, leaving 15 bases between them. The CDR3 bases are TGTGCCAGCCGCGGGACAGAGACGTACGAGCAGTACTTC. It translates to CASRGTETYEQYF. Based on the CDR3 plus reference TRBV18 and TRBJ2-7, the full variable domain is NAGVMQNPRHLVRRRGQEARLRCSPMKGHSHVYWYRQLPEEGLKFMVYLQKENIIDESGMPKERFSAEFPKEGPSILRIQQVVRGDSAAYFCASRGTETYEQYFGPGTRLTVT.

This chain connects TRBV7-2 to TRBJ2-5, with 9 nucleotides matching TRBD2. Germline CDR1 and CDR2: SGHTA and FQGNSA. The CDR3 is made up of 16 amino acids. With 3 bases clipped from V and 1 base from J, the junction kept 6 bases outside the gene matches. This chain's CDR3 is CASSFNGGGAQETQYF. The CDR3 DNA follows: TGTGCCAGCAGCTTTAATGGCGGGGGGGCCCAAGAGACCCAGTACTTC.

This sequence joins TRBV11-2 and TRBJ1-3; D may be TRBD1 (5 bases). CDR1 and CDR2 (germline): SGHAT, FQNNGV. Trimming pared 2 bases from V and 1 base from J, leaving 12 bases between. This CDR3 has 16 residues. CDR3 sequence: CASSLYGGVSGNTIYF. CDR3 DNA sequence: TGTGCCAGCAGCTTATACGGGGGTGTGTCTGGAAACACCATATATTTT.

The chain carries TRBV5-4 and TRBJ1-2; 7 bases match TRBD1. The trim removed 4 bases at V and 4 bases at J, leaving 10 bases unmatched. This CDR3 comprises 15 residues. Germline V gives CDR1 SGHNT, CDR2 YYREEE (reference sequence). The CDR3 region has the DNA TGTGCCAGCAGCATAATTCAACAGGGGAGCTATGGCTACACCTTC. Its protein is CASSIIQQGSYGYTF.

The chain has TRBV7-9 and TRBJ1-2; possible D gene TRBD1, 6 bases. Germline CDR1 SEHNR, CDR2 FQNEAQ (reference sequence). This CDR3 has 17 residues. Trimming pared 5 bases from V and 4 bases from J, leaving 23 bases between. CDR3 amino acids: CASSTRTVSDLGYGYTF. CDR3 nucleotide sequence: TGTGCCAGCAGCACACGGACAGTGTCTGACCTTGGCTATGGCTACACCTTC.

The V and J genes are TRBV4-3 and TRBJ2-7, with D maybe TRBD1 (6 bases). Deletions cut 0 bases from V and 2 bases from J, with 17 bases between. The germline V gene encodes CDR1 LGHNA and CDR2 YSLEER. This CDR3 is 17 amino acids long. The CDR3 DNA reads TGCGCCAGCAGCCAAGATCTTTTGGGGGACACAACCTACGAGCAGTACTTC. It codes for CASSQDLLGDTTYEQYF.

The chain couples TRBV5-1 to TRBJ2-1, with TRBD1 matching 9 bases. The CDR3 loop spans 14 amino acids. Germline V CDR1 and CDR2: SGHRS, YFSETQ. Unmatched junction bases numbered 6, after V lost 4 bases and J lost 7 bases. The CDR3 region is CASSQGTGKNEQFF. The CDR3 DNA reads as TGCGCCAGCAGCCAAGGGACAGGGAAGAATGAGCAGTTCTTC. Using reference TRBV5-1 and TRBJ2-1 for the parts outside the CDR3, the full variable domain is KAGVTQTPRYLIKTRGQQVTLSCSPISGHRSVSWYQQTPGQGLQFLFEYFSETQRNKGNFPGRFSGRQFSNSRSEMNVSTLELGDSALYLCASSQGTGKNEQFFGPGTRLTVL.

The CDR3 DNA reads TGTGCCAGCAGCTTAGTCCCACAGGGGAACTATGGCTACACCTTC. As protein: CASSLVPQGNYGYTF. The genes are TRBV7-8 and TRBJ1-2, with 7 bases aligning to TRBD1. V was clipped by 1 base and J by 2 bases; unmatched bases: 4. The CDR3 has 15 amino acids. CDR1 SGHVS and CDR2 FQNEAQ come from the germline V gene.

This CDR3 reads CATSQTGLSSGANVLTF. In DNA, the CDR3 is TGTGCCACCAGTCAAACAGGCCTAAGCTCTGGGGCCAACGTCCTGACTTTC. V is TRBV24-1 and J is TRBJ2-6; weak D call: TRBD1 (5 bases). The V gene's germline CDR1 is KGHDR and CDR2 SFDVKD. The V gene lost 6 bases and the J gene lost 0 bases, with 14 bases spanning the gap. CDR3 length: 17 amino acids.

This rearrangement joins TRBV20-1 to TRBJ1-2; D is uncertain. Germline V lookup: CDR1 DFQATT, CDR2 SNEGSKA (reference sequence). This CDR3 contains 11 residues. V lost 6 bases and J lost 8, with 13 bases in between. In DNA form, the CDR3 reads TGCAGTGCCAAGGCAGGTTTCGGCTACACCTTC. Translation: CSAKAGFGYTF.

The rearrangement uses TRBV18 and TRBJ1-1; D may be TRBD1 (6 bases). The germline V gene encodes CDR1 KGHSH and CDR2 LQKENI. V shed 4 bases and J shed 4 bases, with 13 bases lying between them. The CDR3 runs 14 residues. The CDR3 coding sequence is TGTGCCAGCTCACTCACAGGGTTGGGCACTGAAGCTTTCTTT. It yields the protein CASSLTGLGTEAFF.

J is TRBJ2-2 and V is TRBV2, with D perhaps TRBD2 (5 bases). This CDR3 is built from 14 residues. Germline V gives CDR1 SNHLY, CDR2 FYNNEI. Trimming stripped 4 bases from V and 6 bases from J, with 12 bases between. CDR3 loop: CASSGESGPGELFF. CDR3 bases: TGTGCCAGCAGTGGGGAGTCGGGTCCCGGGGAGCTGTTTTTT.

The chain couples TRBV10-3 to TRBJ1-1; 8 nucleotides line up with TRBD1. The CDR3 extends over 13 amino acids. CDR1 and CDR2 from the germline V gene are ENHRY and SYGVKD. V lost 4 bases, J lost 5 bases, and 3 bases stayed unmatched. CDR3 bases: TGTGCCATCAGTGTCGACAGGGGAACTGAAGCTTTCTTT. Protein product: CAISVDRGTEAFF.

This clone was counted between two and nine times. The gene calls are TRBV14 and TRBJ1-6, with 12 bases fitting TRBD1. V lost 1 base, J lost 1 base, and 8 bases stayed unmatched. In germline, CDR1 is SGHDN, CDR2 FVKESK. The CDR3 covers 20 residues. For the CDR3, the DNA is TGTGCCAGCAGCCAAGTGGGGACAGGGGGCGCAGGATCCTATAATTCACCCCTCCACTTT. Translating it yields CASSQVGTGGAGSYNSPLHF.

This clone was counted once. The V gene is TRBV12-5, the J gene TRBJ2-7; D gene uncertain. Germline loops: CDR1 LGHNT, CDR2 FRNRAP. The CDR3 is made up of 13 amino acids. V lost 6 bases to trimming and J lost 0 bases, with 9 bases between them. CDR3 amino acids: CASGRDTSYEQYF. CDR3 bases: TGTGCTAGTGGACGAGACACCTCCTACGAGCAGTACTTC.

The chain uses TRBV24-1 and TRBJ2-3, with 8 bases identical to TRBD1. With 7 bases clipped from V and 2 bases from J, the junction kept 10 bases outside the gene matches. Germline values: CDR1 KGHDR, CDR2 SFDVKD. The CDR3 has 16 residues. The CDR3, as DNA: TGTGCCACCAGCCCCAGTCAGGGGGCCCACACAGATACGCAGTATTTT. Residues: CATSPSQGAHTDTQYF.

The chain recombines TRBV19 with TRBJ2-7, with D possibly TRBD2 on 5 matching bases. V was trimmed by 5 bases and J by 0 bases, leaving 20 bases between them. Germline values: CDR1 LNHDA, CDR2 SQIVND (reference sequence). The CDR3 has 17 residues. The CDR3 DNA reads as TGTGCCAGTAGTCCCATCCCGGGGTCGAAAGTCTCCTACGAGCAGTACTTC. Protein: CASSPIPGSKVSYEQYF.

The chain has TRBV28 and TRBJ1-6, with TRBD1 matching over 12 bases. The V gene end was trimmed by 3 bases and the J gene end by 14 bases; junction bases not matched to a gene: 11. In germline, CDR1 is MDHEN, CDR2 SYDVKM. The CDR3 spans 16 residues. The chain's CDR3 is CASSLPGTGGAESLHF. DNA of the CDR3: TGTGCCAGCAGTTTGCCCGGGACAGGGGGCGCAGAATCCCTCCACTTT.

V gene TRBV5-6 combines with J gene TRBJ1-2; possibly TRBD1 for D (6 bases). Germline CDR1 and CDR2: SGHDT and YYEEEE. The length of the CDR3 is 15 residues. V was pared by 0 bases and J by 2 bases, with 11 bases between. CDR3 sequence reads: CASSLVGQSNYGYTF. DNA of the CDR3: TGTGCCAGCAGCTTGGTAGGACAGTCAAACTATGGCTACACCTTC.

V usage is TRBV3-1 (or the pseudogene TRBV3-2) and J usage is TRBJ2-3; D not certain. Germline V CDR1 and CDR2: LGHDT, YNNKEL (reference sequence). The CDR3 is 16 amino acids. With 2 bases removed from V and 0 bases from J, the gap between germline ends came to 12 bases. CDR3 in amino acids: CASSQNKRVSTDTQYF. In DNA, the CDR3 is TGTGCCAGCAGCCAAAATAAGCGTGTTAGCACAGATACGCAGTATTTT.

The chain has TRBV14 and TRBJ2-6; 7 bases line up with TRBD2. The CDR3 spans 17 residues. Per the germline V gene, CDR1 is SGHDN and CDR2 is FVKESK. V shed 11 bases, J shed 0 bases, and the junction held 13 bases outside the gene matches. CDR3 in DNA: TGTGCCCACCCCCCAGTGGGCGGGGGCTCTGGGGCCAACGTCCTGACTTTC. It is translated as CAHPPVGGGSGANVLTF.

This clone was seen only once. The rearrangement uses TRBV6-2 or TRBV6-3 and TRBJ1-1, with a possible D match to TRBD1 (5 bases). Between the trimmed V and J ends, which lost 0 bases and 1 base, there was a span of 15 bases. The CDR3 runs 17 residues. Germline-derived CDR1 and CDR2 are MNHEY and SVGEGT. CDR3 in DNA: TGTGCCAGCAGTTACTCACGATGGCCGGACACGAACACTGAAGCTTTCTTT. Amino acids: CASSYSRWPDTNTEAFF.

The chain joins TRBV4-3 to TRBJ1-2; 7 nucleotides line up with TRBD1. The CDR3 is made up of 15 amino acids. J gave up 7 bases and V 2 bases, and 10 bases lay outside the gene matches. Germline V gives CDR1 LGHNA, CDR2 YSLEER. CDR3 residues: CASSQTHTGARGYTF. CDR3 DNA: TGCGCCAGCAGCCAAACTCATACAGGGGCTCGTGGCTACACCTTC.